These 14 T cell receptor beta chains were sequenced from one sample in a study of shared T cell receptors in the human thymus. Method: immunoSEQ multiplex PCR; TCRdb's copy keeps in-frame clones and lacks some. Counted here are under 700,000 clones, about 84% occurring once; the ten biggest clones make up less than 0.015%. These same data were also listed under a study on human thymus T cells.

Sequenced: thymocytes. The receptors derive from a boy in the first two years of life with a congenital heart defect.

The V and J genes are TRBV7-9 and TRBJ1-2, with 7 bases that match TRBD1. V was pared by 5 bases and J by 5 bases, with 5 bases of the junction left unmatched. The CDR3 has 13 amino acids. Germline CDR1 is SEHNR and CDR2 is FQNEAQ (reference sequence). The CDR3 DNA is TGTGCCAGCAGCCGGGACAGCACTTATGGCTACACCTTC. Protein sequence: CASSRDSTYGYTF.

The gene calls are TRBV10-2 and TRBJ2-1; D may be TRBD2 (7 bases). Germline V lookup: CDR1 WSHSY, CDR2 SAAADI. The CDR3 loop spans 18 amino acids. V gave up 3 bases and J gave up 0 bases, with 18 bases separating them. The CDR3 region is CASSELASKGVSYNEQFF. In DNA, the CDR3 is TGCGCCAGCAGTGAACTAGCGTCGAAGGGGGTCTCCTACAATGAGCAGTTCTTC.

The rearrangement joins TRBV5-4 to TRBJ1-2; TRBD1 matches at 10 bases. Germline CDR1 SGHNT, CDR2 YYREEE (reference sequence). V gave up 2 bases and J gave up 7 bases; unmatched junction bases: 8. The CDR3 runs 15 residues. CDR3 bases: TGTGCCAGCAGCTTCGCAGGGACAGGGGCTGCTGGCTACACCTTC. Translating it yields CASSFAGTGAAGYTF.

This chain links TRBV5-6 with TRBJ1-1; a weak D match, TRBD1 (5 bases). This CDR3 region has 17 residues. Trimming stripped 4 bases from V and 0 bases from J, with 19 bases between. Germline CDR1 is SGHDT and CDR2 is YYEEEE. Here the CDR3 reads CASSGAGGLLMNTEAFF. The CDR3 nucleotides are TGTGCCAGCAGCGGGGCGGGGGGACTGTTAATGAACACTGAAGCTTTCTTT.

The rearrangement uses TRBV6-4 and TRBJ2-1, with D possibly being TRBD2 (6 bases). Per germline, CDR1 MRHNA and CDR2 SNTAGT. V was trimmed by 3 bases and J by 4 bases, leaving 13 bases between them. The CDR3 sequence is 15 residues long. CDR3 residues: CASSERDGRYNEQFF. CDR3 sequence (DNA): TGTGCCAGCAGTGAGAGGGATGGGAGGTACAATGAGCAGTTCTTC.

This clone was counted only a few times. V is TRBV4-1 and J is TRBJ2-7, with D perhaps matching TRBD1 (5 bases). Trimming pared 4 bases from V and 5 bases from J, leaving 12 bases between. Germline CDR1 is MGHRA and CDR2 is YSYEKL. This CDR3 is built from 13 residues. CDR3 sequence (DNA): TGCGCCAGCAGCCGGGGCTTTCCCCACGAGCAGTACTTC. It translates to CASSRGFPHEQYF.

The V gene is TRBV4-1, the J gene TRBJ2-1; 12 nucleotides match TRBD1. The CDR3 consists of 15 residues. The V segment lost 4 bases and the J segment 5 bases; nucleotides outside the gene matches: 3. The germline CDR1 and CDR2 sequences are MGHRA and YSYEKL. The CDR3 sequence is CASSPGTGGHNEQFF. In nucleotides, the CDR3 is TGCGCCAGCAGCCCCGGGACAGGGGGCCACAATGAGCAGTTCTTC.

This clone was seen just once. The V and J genes are TRBV27 and TRBJ2-1; 10 bases align to TRBD2. Germline loops: CDR1 MNHEY, CDR2 SMNVEV (reference sequence). The J segment lost 7 bases and the V segment lost 2 bases, leaving 8 bases of the junction unmatched. The CDR3 spans 16 residues. CDR3: CASSLGLAGVCNEQFF. The CDR3 DNA follows: TGTGCCAGCAGTTTAGGGCTAGCGGGAGTGTGTAATGAGCAGTTCTTC.

The chain links TRBV30 to TRBJ2-7; D is possibly TRBD2 (6 bases). The CDR3 contains 18 residues. Trimming cost V 2 bases and J 0 bases, with 23 bases left between them. Germline V gives CDR1 GTSNPN, CDR2 SVGIG (reference sequence). Written as DNA, the CDR3 is TGTGCCTGGAGTCCCAAAATTGTCAGGACTACTGTCTCCTACGAGCAGTACTTC. Translating it yields CAWSPKIVRTTVSYEQYF.

This clone came up once. The V gene is TRBV4-3, the J gene TRBJ1-5; TRBD1 is a possible D gene (6 bases). CDR1 and CDR2 from the germline V gene are LGHNA and YSLEER. Trimming left V 0 bases short and J 7 bases short, with 13 bases between. The CDR3 contains 15 residues. For the CDR3, the DNA is TGCGCCAGCAGCCAAGATACAGGGCTTCGACAGCCCCAGCATTTT. Its translation is CASSQDTGLRQPQHF.

This sequence joins TRBV6-1 and TRBJ1-2; no firm D call. Per the germline V gene, CDR1 is MNHNS and CDR2 is SASEGT. Trimming removed 0 bases at V and 4 bases at J, with 9 bases between. CDR3 length: 14 amino acids. The CDR3, as DNA: TGTGCCAGCAGTGAAGCCCCAGACTTCTATGGCTACACCTTC. This translates into CASSEAPDFYGYTF.

This rearrangement joins TRBV11-2 to TRBJ2-5; 8 bases fit TRBD2. CDR3 length equals 15 residues. V lost 5 bases and J lost 6; bases outside the gene matches: 11. Germline V CDR1 and CDR2: SGHAT, FQNNGV. The CDR3 nucleotides are TGTGCCAGCAGCCCCCCGGGAGCGGGAGTGAAGACCCAGTACTTC. As protein: CASSPPGAGVKTQYF.

V usage is TRBV29-1 and J usage is TRBJ1-2; 10 bases agree with TRBD1. The germline CDR1 and CDR2 sequences are SQVTM and ANQGSEA. The junction had 15 bases not matched to a gene; V was cut back by 2 bases and J by 6 bases. This CDR3 region has 17 residues. CDR3 DNA sequence: TGCAGCGTTGAACTTCCCAGGCCCGGGACAGGGGCACATGGCTACACCTTC. Its protein product is CSVELPRPGTGAHGYTF.

V usage is TRBV27 and J usage is TRBJ2-7; 8 bases align to TRBD2. This CDR3 has 14 amino acids. The germline V gene encodes CDR1 MNHEY and CDR2 SMNVEV (reference sequence). The ends lost 4 bases at V and 2 bases at J; junction bases unmatched: 4. CDR3 amino acids: CASSSGGRPYEQYF. CDR3 DNA: TGTGCCAGCAGTTCAGGCGGGAGGCCCTACGAGCAGTACTTC.